A single sample gave rise to the 20 T cell receptor beta chains below, sequenced in a study of T cells expressing NK-cell markers. With the 5' RACE reads reprocessed, TCRdb shows one record per CDR3 protein and no DNA. The specimen's table records hundreds of thousands of distinct CDR3 sequences. The sequenced sample was blood T cells: a sorted CD56 or NKG2C T cell subset, CD4+ or CD8+ T cells, or bulk PBMC T cells (not recorded which). The receptors shown here come from a woman between 18 and 70 years old in good health.

This chain uses TRBV7-2 with TRBJ2-7; as DNA is missing, the TRBD2 call by TCRdb cannot be tested. The V gene's germline CDR1 is SGHTA and CDR2 FQGNSA. The CDR3 runs 13 residues. The CDR3 spells CASSPVGDYEQYF.

The gene calls are TRBV19 and TRBJ2-1; the TCRdb D gene call, TRBD2, has no DNA to confirm it. Germline V gene sequence: CDR1 LNHDA, CDR2 SQIVND (reference sequence). There are 19 residues in the CDR3. This chain's CDR3 is CASSIDALAGGTNYNEQFF.

J is TRBJ2-7 and V is TRBV29-1. This CDR3 has 12 amino acids. Per germline, CDR1 SQVTM and CDR2 ANQGSEA. The CDR3 reads CSVGATVYEQYF.

The chain employs TRBV11-2 and TRBJ2-5. The CDR3 spans 15 residues. Germline CDR1 and CDR2: SGHAT and FQNNGV. The CDR3 spells CASSLVQNKRETQYF.

The chain employs TRBV5-5 and TRBJ2-2. The CDR3 has 14 residues. Germline V gene data show CDR1 as SGHKS and CDR2 as YYEKEE (reference sequence). The CDR3 sequence is CASSFSTNTGELFF.

CDR3: CASSYTGQGRGYTF. The V call is TRBV6-2 or TRBV6-3, the J call TRBJ1-2; lacking DNA, the TRBD1 call made by TCRdb goes unchecked. CDR1 and CDR2 from the germline V gene are MNHEY and SVGEGT. CDR3 length equals 14 residues.

The V call is TRBV19, the J call TRBJ2-2; absent DNA, TCRdb's TRBD1 call cannot be checked. Germline-derived CDR1 and CDR2 are LNHDA and SQIVND (reference sequence). This CDR3 has 14 amino acids. CDR3 sequence reads: CASSIGTGDGELFF. Full variable domain (outside the CDR3, taken from reference TRBV19 and TRBJ2-2): DGGITQSPKYLFRKEGQNVTLSCEQNLNHDAMYWYRQDPGQGLRLIYYSQIVNDFQKGDIAEGYSVSREKKESFPLTVTSAQKNPTAFYLCASSIGTGDGELFFGEGSRLTVL.

The V call is TRBV6-5, the J call TRBJ2-7; the D call from TCRdb, TRBD1, cannot be confirmed without DNA. This CDR3 is built from 14 residues. The V gene's germline CDR1 is MNHEY and CDR2 SVGAGI. The CDR3 loop reads CASSYAGGVGEQYF.

This chain uses TRBV3-1 with TRBJ2-1; TCRdb designates TRBD2, a call that cannot be tested without DNA. CDR1 and CDR2 (germline): LGHDT, YNNKEL (reference sequence). The CDR3 has 17 amino acids. The CDR3 spells CASSQTLADSSYNEQFF.

The chain links TRBV7-3 to TRBJ1-1; absent DNA, TCRdb's TRBD1 call cannot be checked. Looked up from germline, CDR1 is SGHTA and CDR2 is FQGTGA. CDR3 size: 13 residues. CDR3 amino acids: CASSVLPGQEAFF.

The rearrangement links TRBV6-2 or TRBV6-3 to TRBJ1-1; the D call from TCRdb, TRBD1, cannot be confirmed without DNA. This CDR3 contains 14 residues. Germline CDR1 reads MNHEY; CDR2 reads SVGEGT. The CDR3: CASSYGGLNTEAFF.

The J gene is TRBJ1-1, the V gene TRBV5-6; the D call from TCRdb, TRBD1, cannot be confirmed without DNA. Germline V gene sequence: CDR1 SGHDT, CDR2 YYEEEE. The CDR3 runs to 15 residues. The CDR3 loop reads CASSIHRGKNTEAFF. Full variable domain (rest looked up from reference TRBV5-6 and TRBJ1-1): DAGVTQSPTHLIKTRGQQVTLRCSPKSGHDTVSWYQQALGQGPQFIFQYYEEEERQRGNFPDRFSGHQFPNYSSELNVNALLLGDSALYLCASSIHRGKNTEAFFGQGTRLTVV.

V and J are TRBV11-2 and TRBJ2-4; TCRdb outputs TRBD2, but without DNA this stays unchecked. CDR3 length: 20 residues. Per the germline V gene, CDR1 is SGHAT and CDR2 is FQNNGV. CDR3 sequence: CASSLREQASGGVAKNIQYF.

The V and J genes are TRBV20-1 and TRBJ2-3; the D gene TCRdb calls, TRBD2, cannot be checked with no DNA. The germline CDR1 and CDR2 sequences are DFQATT and SNEGSKA (reference sequence). The length of the CDR3 is 13 residues. CDR3 residues: CSAIIGLVNTQYF.

This chain connects TRBV5-4 to TRBJ2-3; TCRdb proposes TRBD2, but this gene call is untestable without DNA. CDR1 and CDR2 from the germline V gene are SGHNT and YYREEE (reference sequence). CDR3 size: 15 residues. The CDR3 spells CASSLGTVAAGTQYF. The full variable domain, rest sourced from reference TRBV5-4 and TRBJ2-3, is ETGVTQSPTHLIKTRGQQVTLRCSSQSGHNTVSWYQQALGQGPQFIFQYYREEENGRGNFPPRFSGLQFPNYSSELNVNALELDDSALYLCASSLGTVAAGTQYFGPGTRLTVL.

The chain is built from TRBV7-9 and TRBJ1-3. Germline loops: CDR1 SEHNR, CDR2 FQNEAQ (reference sequence). The CDR3 loop spans 12 amino acids. The CDR3 protein is CASSKAGNTIYF.

The CDR3 is CASSTLIDQPQHF. V usage is TRBV6-2 or TRBV6-3 and J usage is TRBJ1-5. CDR3 length: 13 residues. The germline V gene has CDR1 MNHEY and CDR2 SVGEGT.

V is TRBV20-1 and J is TRBJ1-1. The CDR3 extends over 14 amino acids. Per the germline V gene, CDR1 is DFQATT and CDR2 is SNEGSKA (reference sequence). The chain's CDR3 is CSAPDPRGNTEAFF.

The chain has TRBV5-1 and TRBJ1-1; the TCRdb D gene call, TRBD1, has no DNA to confirm it. Germline values: CDR1 SGHRS, CDR2 YFSETQ. This CDR3 spans 15 amino acids. CDR3 sequence: CASSFEGGGGTEAFF.

This chain joins TRBV9 and TRBJ1-6. CDR1 and CDR2 from the germline V gene are SGDLS and YYNGEE. The length of the CDR3 is 14 residues. The CDR3 is CASSVGAGVSPLHF.